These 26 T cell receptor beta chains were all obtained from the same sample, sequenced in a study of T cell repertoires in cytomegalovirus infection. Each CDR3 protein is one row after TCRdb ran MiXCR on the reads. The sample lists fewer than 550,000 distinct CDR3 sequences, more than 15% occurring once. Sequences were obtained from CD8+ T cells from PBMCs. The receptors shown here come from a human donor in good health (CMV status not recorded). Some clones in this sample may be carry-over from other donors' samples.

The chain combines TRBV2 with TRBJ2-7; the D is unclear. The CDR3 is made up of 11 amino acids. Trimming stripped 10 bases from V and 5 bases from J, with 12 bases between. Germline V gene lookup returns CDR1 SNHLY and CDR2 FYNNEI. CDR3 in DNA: TGTGCCACCCTTGTGGTCAACGAGCAGTACTTC. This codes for CATLVVNEQYF. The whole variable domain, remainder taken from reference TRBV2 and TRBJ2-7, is EPEVTQTPSHQVTQMGQEVILRCVPISNHLYFYWYRQILGQKVEFLVSFYNNEISEKSEIFDDQFSVERPDGSNFTLKIRSTKLEDSAMYFCATLVVNEQYFGPGTRLTVT.

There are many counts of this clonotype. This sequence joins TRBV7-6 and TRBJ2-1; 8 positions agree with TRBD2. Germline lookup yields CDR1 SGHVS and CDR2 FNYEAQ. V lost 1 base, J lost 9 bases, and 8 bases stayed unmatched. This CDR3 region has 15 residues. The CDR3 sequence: CASSLEREGQVEQFF. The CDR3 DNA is TGTGCCAGCAGCTTAGAACGGGAGGGCCAAGTTGAGCAGTTCTTC.

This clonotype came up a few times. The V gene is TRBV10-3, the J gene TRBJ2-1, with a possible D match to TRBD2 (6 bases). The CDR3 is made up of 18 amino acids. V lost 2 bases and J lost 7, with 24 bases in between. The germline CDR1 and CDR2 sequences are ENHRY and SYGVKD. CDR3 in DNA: TGTGCCATCAGTGAGGACCTTCACTCCGGGAGTTTTGTAAATGAGCAGTTCTTC. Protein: CAISEDLHSGSFVNEQFF.

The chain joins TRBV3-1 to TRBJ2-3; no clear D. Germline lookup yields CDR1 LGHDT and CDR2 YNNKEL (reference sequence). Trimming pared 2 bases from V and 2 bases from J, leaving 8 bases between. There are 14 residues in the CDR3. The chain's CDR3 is CASSQWQPTDTQYF. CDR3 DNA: TGTGCCAGCAGCCAATGGCAGCCCACAGATACGCAGTATTTT.

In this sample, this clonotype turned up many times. In DNA form, the CDR3 reads TGTGCCAGCAGCACCTACAGGGGATTTGGGGTTCCTAATGAAAAACTGTTTTTT. This translates into CASSTYRGFGVPNEKLFF. This chain joins TRBV7-2 and TRBJ1-4, with 7 nucleotides matching TRBD1. The CDR3 runs 18 residues. V was clipped by 5 bases and J by 3 bases; unmatched bases: 15. CDR1 is SGHTA, CDR2 FQGNSA, per germline.

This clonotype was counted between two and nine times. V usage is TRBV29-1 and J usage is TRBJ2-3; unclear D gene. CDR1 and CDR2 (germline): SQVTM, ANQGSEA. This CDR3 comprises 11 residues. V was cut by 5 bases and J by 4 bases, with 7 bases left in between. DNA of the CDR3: TGCAGCGTTCCCTTGCCAGATACGCAGTATTTT. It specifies CSVPLPDTQYF.

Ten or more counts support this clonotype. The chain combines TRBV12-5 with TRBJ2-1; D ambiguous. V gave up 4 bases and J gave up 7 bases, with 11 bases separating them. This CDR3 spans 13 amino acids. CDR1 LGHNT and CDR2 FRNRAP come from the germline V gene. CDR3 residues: CASGSGPPNEQFF. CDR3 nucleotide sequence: TGTGCTAGTGGTTCTGGGCCTCCGAATGAGCAGTTCTTC.

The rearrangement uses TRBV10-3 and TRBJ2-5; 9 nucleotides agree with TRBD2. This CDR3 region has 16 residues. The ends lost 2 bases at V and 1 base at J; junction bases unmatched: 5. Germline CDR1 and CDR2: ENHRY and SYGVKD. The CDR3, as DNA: TGTGCCATCAGTGAGGGTAGCGGGAGTGGCCAAGAGACCCAGTACTTC. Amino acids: CAISEGSGSGQETQYF.

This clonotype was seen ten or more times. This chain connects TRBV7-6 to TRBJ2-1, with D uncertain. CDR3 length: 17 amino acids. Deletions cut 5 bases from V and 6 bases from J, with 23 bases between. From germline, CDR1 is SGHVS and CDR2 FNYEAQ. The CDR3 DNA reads TGTGCCAGCAGCCCCTTAGCCCTGTTCTCACCGGTCAATGAGCAGTTCTTC. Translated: CASSPLALFSPVNEQFF.

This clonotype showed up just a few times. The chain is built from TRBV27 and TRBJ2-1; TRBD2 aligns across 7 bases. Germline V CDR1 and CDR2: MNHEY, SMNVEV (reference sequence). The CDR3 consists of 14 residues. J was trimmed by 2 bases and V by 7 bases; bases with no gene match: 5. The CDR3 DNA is TGTGCCAGCACCCCTAGCGGCGCCTACAATGAGCAGTTCTTC. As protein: CASTPSGAYNEQFF.

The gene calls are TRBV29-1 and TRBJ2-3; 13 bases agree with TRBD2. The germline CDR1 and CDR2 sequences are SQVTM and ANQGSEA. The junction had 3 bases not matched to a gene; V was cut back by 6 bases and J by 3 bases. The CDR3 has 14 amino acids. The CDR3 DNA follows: TGCAGCGTAGCGACTAGCGGGGGGACAGATACGCAGTATTTT. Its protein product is CSVATSGGTDTQYF.

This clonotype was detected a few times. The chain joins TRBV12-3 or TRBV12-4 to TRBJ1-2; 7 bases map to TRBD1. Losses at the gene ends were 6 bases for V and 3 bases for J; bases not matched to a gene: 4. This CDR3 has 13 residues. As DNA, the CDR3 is TGTGCCAGCAGGCCCACAGGGGACTATGGCTACACCTTC. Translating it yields CASRPTGDYGYTF.

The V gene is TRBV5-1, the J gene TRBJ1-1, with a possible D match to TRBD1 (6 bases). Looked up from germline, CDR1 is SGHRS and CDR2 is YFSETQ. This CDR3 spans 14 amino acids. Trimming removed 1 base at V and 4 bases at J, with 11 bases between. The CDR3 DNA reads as TGCGCCAGCAGCTTGCAGGGGTACAGCACTGAAGCTTTCTTT. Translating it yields CASSLQGYSTEAFF.

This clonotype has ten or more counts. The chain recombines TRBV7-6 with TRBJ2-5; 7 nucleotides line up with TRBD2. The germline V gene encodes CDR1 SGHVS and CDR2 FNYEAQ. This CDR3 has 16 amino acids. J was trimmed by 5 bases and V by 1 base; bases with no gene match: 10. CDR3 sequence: CASSLVSGRAGETQYF. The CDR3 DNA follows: TGTGCCAGCAGCTTAGTCTCAGGGAGGGCCGGGGAGACCCAGTACTTC.

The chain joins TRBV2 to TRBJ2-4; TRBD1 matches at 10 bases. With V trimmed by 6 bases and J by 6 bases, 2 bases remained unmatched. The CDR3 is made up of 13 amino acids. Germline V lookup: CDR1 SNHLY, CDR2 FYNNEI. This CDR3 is CASRDRGRNIQYF. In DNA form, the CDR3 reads TGTGCCAGCAGGGACAGGGGGAGAAACATTCAGTACTTC.

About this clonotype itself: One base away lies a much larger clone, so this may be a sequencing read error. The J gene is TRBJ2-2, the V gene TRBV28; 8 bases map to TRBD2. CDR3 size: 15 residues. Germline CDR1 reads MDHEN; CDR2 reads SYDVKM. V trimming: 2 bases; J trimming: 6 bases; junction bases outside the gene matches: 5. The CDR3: CASSLGLALAGELFF. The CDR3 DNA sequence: TGTGCCAGCAGTTTAGGACTAGCTTTGGCCGGGGAGCTGTTTTTT. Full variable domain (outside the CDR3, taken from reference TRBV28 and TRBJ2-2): DVKVTQSSRYLVKRTGEKVFLECVQDMDHENMFWYRQDPGLGLRLIYFSYDVKMKEKGDIPEGYSVSREKKERFSLILESASTNQTSMYLCASSLGLALAGELFFGEGSRLTVL.

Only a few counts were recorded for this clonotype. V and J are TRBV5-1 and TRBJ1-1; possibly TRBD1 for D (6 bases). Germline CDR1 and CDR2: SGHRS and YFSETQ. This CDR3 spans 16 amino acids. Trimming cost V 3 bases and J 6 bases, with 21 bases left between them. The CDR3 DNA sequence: TGCGCCAGCAGCTGGGCGCGGGGGACAAATTTCTCTGAAGCTTTCTTT. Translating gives CASSWARGTNFSEAFF.

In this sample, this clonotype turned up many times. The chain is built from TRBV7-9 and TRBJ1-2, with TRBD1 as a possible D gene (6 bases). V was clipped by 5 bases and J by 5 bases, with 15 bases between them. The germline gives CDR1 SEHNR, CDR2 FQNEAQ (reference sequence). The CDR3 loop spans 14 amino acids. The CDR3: CASSTTSGDYGYTF. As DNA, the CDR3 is TGTGCCAGCAGCACAACCTCAGGGGATTATGGCTACACCTTC.

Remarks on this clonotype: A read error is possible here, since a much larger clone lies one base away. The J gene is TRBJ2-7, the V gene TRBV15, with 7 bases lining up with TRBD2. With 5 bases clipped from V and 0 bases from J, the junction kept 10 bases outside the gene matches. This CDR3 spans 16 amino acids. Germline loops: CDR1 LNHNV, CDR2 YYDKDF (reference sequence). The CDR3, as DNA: TGTGCCACCAGCGGCACCGGGGCTAGCGGCTCCTACGAGCAGTACTTC. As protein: CATSGTGASGSYEQYF.

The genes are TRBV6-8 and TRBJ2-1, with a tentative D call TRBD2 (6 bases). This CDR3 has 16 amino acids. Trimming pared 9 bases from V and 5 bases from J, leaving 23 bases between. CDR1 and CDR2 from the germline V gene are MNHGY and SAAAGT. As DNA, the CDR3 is TGTGCCAGTAGAAATGGTCGGAGGGCCCCTGACAATGAGCAGTTCTTC. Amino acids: CASRNGRRAPDNEQFF.

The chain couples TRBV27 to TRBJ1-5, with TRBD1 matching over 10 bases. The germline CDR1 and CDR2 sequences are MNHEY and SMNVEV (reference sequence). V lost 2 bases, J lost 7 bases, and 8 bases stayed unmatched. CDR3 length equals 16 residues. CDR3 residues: CASSLIFRTGGQPQHF. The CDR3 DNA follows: TGTGCCAGCAGTTTAATTTTCCGGACAGGGGGACAGCCCCAGCATTTT.

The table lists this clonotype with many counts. Here the CDR3 reads CASSSPGTSYETQYF. In DNA form, the CDR3 reads TGTGCCAGCAGCTCCCCCGGGACTAGCTACGAGACCCAGTACTTC. The rearrangement joins TRBV7-8 to TRBJ2-5, with 9 bases aligning to TRBD2. The CDR3 has 15 amino acids. Germline V gene data show CDR1 as SGHVS and CDR2 as FQNEAQ. J gave up 5 bases and V 4 bases, and 8 bases lay outside the gene matches. Variable domain in full (rest from reference TRBV7-8 and TRBJ2-5): GAGVSQSPRYKVAKRGQDVALRCDPISGHVSLFWYQQALGQGPEFLTYFQNEAQLDKSGLPSDRFFAERPEGSVSTLKIQRTQQEDSAVYLCASSSPGTSYETQYFGPGTRLLVL.

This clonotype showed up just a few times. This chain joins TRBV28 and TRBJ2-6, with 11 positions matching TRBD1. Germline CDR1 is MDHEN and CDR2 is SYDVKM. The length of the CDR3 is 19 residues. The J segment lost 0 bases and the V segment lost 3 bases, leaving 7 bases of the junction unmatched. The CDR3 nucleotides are TGTGCCAGCAGTTTCCTGGACAGGGGGCGATCCTCTGGGGCCAACGTCCTGACTTTC. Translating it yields CASSFLDRGRSSGANVLTF.

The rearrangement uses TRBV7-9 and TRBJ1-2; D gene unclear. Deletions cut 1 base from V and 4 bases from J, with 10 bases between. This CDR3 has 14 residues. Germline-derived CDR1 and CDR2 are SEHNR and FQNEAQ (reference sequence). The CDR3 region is CASSLGEPFYGYTF. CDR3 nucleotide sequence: TGTGCCAGCAGCTTAGGGGAGCCCTTCTATGGCTACACCTTC.

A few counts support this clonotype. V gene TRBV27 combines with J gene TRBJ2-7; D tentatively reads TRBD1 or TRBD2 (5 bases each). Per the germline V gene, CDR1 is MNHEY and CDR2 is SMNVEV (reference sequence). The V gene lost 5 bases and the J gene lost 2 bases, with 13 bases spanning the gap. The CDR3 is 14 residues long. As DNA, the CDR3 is TGTGCCAGCAGTCGCCCGGGACGCGCCTACGAGCAGTACTTC. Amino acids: CASSRPGRAYEQYF.

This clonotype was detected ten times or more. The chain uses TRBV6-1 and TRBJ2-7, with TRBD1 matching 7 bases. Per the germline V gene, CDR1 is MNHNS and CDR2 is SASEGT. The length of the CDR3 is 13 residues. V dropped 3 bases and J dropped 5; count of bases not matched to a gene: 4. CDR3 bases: TGTGCCAGCAGTGAGACAGGGAGAAACGAGCAGTACTTC. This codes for CASSETGRNEQYF.